The clone carrying this T cell receptor beta chain was seen a single time. This entry comes from a study of blood T cell repertoires in COVID-19. Overall study: PBMCs, B-cell-depleted T cells, or T cells provided the cDNA or gDNA that made up the material.

Data came from immunoSEQ multiplex PCR; TCRdb stores just in-frame clones and leaves some out. This table has 200,000 to 250,000 clones, around nine tenths appearing once. J lost 7 bases, V lost 5 bases, and 6 bases had no gene match. CDR1 is LGHDT and CDR2 is YNNKEL in the germline V gene (reference sequence). CDR3 size: 14 residues. The chain has TRBV3-1 (or the pseudogene TRBV3-2) and TRBJ2-1, with TRBD2 matching 9 bases. The origin of this receptor is a man aged 25 to 40 who had recovered from COVID-19. The sequencing sample was made of PBMCs or T cells enriched from blood (not recorded which). In DNA, the CDR3 is TGTGCCAGCAGCTCCGGGACTAGCAGGAATGAGCAGTTCTTC. It codes for CASSSGTSRNEQFF.